This TCR beta chain was identified during a study of blood T cell repertoires in COVID-19. As for the study in general: The cDNA or gDNA used as material had been derived from T cells, B-cell-depleted T cells, or PBMCs.

Losses at the gene ends were 3 bases for V and 5 bases for J; bases not matched to a gene: 10. The CDR3 totals 16 residues. Germline V CDR1 and CDR2: KGHDR, SFDVKD. Original analysis: Amplifying reference gene primers gave estimates of nucleated cell counts. This table comes from immunoSEQ multiplex PCR, and its TCRdb copy is limited to in-frame clones, with some not included. V and J calls and clone size come straight from that table; D and trimming were deduced from the DNA. The sample has about 400,000 clones; around nine tenths are singletons. Sequencing was performed on PBMCs or T cells enriched from blood (not recorded which). This TCR came from a woman between 25 and 40 years old with acute COVID-19. V is TRBV24-1 and J is TRBJ2-7; 9 bases are shared with TRBD1. In DNA form, the CDR3 reads TGTGCCACCAGTGATGCCCCGGGACAGGGTTTCCACGAGCAGTACTTC. It codes for CATSDAPGQGFHEQYF.